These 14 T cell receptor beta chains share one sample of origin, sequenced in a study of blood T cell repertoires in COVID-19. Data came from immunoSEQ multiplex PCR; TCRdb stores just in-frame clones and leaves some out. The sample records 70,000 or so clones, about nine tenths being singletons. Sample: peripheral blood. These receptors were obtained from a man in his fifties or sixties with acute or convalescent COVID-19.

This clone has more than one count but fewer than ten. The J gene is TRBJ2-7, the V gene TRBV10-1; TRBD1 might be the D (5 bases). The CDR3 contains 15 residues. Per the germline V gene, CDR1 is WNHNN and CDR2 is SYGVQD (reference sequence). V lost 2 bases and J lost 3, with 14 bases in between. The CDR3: CASSETKGVNYEQYF. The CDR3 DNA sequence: TGCGCCAGCAGTGAGACGAAAGGGGTGAACTACGAGCAGTACTTC.

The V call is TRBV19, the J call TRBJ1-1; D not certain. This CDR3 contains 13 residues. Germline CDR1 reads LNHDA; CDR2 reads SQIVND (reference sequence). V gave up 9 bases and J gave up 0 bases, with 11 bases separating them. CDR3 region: CASRSLMNTEAFF. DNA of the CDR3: TGTGCCAGCCGATCACTGATGAACACTGAAGCTTTCTTT. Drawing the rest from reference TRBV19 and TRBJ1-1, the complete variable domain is DGGITQSPKYLFRKEGQNVTLSCEQNLNHDAMYWYRQDPGQGLRLIYYSQIVNDFQKGDIAEGYSVSREKKESFPLTVTSAQKNPTAFYLCASRSLMNTEAFFGQGTRLTVV.

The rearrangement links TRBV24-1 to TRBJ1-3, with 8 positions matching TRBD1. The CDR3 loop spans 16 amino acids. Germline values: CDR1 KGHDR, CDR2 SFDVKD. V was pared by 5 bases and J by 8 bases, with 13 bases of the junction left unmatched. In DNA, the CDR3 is TGTGCCACCAGTGGTTCGGACAGGGATGACGTGCACACCATATATTTT. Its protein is CATSGSDRDDVHTIYF.

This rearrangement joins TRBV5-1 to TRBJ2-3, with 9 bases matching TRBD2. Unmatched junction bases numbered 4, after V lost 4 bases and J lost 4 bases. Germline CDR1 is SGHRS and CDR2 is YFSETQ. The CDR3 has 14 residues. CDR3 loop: CASSVTSGPDTQYF. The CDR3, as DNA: TGCGCCAGCAGCGTGACTAGCGGCCCAGATACGCAGTATTTT.

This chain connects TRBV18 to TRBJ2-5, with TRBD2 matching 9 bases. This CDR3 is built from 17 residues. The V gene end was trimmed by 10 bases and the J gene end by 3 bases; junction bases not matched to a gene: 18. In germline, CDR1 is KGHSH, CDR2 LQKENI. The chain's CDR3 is CATSLTVASSGEETQYF. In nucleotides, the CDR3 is TGTGCCACCTCCCTTACCGTGGCGTCTAGCGGGGAAGAGACCCAGTACTTC.

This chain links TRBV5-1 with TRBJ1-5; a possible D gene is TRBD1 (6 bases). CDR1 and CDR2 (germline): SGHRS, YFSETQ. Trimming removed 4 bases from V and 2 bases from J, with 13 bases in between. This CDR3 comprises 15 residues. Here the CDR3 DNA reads TGCGCCAGCAGCCTAACGGACAGCCGCAATCAGCCCCAGCATTTT. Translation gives CASSLTDSRNQPQHF. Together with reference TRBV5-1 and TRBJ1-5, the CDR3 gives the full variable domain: KAGVTQTPRYLIKTRGQQVTLSCSPISGHRSVSWYQQTPGQGLQFLFEYFSETQRNKGNFPGRFSGRQFSNSRSEMNVSTLELGDSALYLCASSLTDSRNQPQHFGDGTRLSIL.

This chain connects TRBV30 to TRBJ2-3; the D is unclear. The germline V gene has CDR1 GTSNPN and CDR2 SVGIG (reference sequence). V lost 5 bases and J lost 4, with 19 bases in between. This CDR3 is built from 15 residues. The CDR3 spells CAWSPGVTSADTQYF. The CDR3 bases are TGTGCCTGGTCCCCGGGTGTAACTTCCGCAGATACGCAGTATTTT.

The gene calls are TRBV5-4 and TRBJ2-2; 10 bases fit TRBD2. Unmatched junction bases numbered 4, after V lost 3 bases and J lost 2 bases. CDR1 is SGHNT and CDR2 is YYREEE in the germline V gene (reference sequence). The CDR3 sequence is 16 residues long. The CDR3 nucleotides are TGTGCCAGCAGCTCCCTAGCGGGAGATAACACCGGGGAGCTGTTTTTT. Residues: CASSSLAGDNTGELFF.

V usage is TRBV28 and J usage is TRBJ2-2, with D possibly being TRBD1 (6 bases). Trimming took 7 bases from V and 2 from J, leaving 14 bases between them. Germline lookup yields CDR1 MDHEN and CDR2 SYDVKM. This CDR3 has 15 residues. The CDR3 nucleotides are TGTGCCAGCACCCACCTGACAGGAAACACCGGGGAGCTGTTTTTT. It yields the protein CASTHLTGNTGELFF.

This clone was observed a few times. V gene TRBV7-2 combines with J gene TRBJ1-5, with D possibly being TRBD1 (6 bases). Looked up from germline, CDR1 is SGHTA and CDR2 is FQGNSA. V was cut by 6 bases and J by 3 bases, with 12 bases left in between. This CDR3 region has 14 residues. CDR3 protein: CASSSGQLNQPQHF. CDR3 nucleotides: TGTGCCAGCAGTTCAGGACAGCTCAATCAGCCCCAGCATTTT.

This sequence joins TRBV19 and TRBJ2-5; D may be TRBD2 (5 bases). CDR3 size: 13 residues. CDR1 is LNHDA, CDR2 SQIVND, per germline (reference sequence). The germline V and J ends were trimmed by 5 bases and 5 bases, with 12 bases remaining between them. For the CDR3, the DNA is TGTGCCAGTAGTGGCGGGTCCAGCGAGACCCAGTACTTC. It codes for CASSGGSSETQYF.

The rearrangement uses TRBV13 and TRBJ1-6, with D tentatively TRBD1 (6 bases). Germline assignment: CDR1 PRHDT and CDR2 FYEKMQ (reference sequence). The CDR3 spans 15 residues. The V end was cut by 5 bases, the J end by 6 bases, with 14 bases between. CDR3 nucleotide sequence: TGTGCCAGCAGCCCCCAGGACAGCCTTAATTCACCCCTCCACTTT. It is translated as CASSPQDSLNSPLHF.

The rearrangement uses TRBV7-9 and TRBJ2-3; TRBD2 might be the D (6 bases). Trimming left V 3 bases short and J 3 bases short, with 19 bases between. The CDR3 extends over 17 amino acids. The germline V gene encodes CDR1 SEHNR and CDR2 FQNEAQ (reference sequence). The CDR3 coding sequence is TGTGCCAGCAGCTTTGGGCGGGGAGGAGCACAGACAGATACGCAGTATTTT. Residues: CASSFGRGGAQTDTQYF.

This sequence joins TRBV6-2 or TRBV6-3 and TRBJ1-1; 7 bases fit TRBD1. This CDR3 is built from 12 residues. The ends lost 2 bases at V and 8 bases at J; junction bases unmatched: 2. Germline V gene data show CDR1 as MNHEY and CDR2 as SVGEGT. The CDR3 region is CASSYPDREAFF. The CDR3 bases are TGTGCCAGCAGTTACCCGGACAGGGAAGCTTTCTTT.